The clone carrying this T cell receptor (beta chain) was detected a few times. The CDR3 runs 14 residues. The germline gives CDR1 LNHDA, CDR2 SQIVND (reference sequence). The V end was cut by 2 bases, the J end by 5 bases, with 10 bases between. This sample is drawn from a study of beta chain features in type 1 diabetes. Investigators reverse transcribed all isolated RNA, so they sequenced expressed TCRB transcripts. The method was immunoSEQ multiplex PCR; TCRdb's version includes in-frame clones alone and lacks a portion of them. The sample yields about 140,000 clones, around 7% seen once. This receptor was taken from a woman in her twenties or thirties in good health. The chain carries TRBV19 and TRBJ2-1; perhaps TRBD1 as D (5 bases). Specimen: central memory CD4+ T cells from blood. CDR3: CASSISRADNEQFF. DNA of the CDR3: TGTGCCAGTAGTATATCCAGGGCGGACAATGAGCAGTTCTTC.